Listed here are 5 T cell receptor beta chains from one sample, sequenced in a study of blood T cell repertoires in COVID-19. Assay: immunoSEQ multiplex PCR; the TCRdb copy retains only in-frame clones and omits some. This sample has about 220,000 clones, with around 90% found just once. The sequencing sample was made of PBMCs or T cells enriched from blood (not recorded which). The receptor set was obtained from a woman between 25 and 40 years old who had recovered from COVID-19.

The chain links TRBV5-4 to TRBJ1-2; TRBD1 agrees at 7 bases. CDR3 length: 14 amino acids. The germline V gene has CDR1 SGHNT and CDR2 YYREEE (reference sequence). Germline trimming cut 4 bases from V and 7 bases from J; bases unmatched to any gene: 10. The CDR3 DNA sequence: TGTGCCAGCAGCCAAGGGGGCGCAGGACTTGGCTACACCTTC. It yields the protein CASSQGGAGLGYTF.

The chain recombines TRBV6-5 with TRBJ1-2; the D is unclear. Germline V gene lookup returns CDR1 MNHEY and CDR2 SVGAGI. The CDR3 consists of 13 residues. The germline V and J ends were trimmed by 6 bases and 4 bases, with 12 bases remaining between them. CDR3: CASRKTASYGYTF. Here the CDR3 DNA reads TGTGCCAGCAGGAAAACAGCTTCCTATGGCTACACCTTC.

The V gene is TRBV5-6, the J gene TRBJ2-7, with D perhaps matching TRBD1 (6 bases). V lost 5 bases and J lost 0, with 15 bases in between. The length of the CDR3 is 15 residues. From germline, CDR1 is SGHDT and CDR2 YYEEEE. The CDR3: CASRTRGTLSYEQYF. CDR3 DNA: TGTGCCAGCAGAACTAGGGGGACACTCTCCTACGAGCAGTACTTC.

The chain joins TRBV5-1 to TRBJ2-3, with a possible D match to TRBD2 (5 bases). The CDR3 extends over 14 amino acids. The V gene's germline CDR1 is SGHRS and CDR2 YFSETQ. Trimming took 0 bases from V and 10 from J, leaving 15 bases between them. The DNA for the CDR3 is TGCGCCAGCAGCTTGGGAGTAAGCGGCCATCCGCAGTATTTT. As protein: CASSLGVSGHPQYF. The entire variable domain, with the rest obtained from reference TRBV5-1 and TRBJ2-3, is as follows: KAGVTQTPRYLIKTRGQQVTLSCSPISGHRSVSWYQQTPGQGLQFLFEYFSETQRNKGNFPGRFSGRQFSNSRSEMNVSTLELGDSALYLCASSLGVSGHPQYFGPGTRLTVL.

This clone was counted a few times. CDR3 DNA sequence: TGTGCCAGCAGCTTAACGGGGACAGGGGTAAATGAAGCTTTCTTT. The encoded protein is CASSLTGTGVNEAFF. The chain is built from TRBV7-3 and TRBJ1-1, with 10 bases identical to TRBD1. Germline CDR1 reads SGHTA; CDR2 reads FQGTGA. The CDR3 sequence is 15 residues long. Trimming cost V 0 bases and J 7 bases; bases outside gene matches: 5.